This passage covers 24 T cell receptor beta chains from one sample sequenced in a study of shared clonotypes between healthy human individuals. The protocol was immunoSEQ multiplex PCR, while the TCRdb copy is restricted to in-frame clones and leaves out a portion. Here the sample spans 2 million to 3 million clones, over 85% being singletons. The sequencing sample was made of naive CD4+ T cells from PBMCs. This sample's subset: CD45RA+ positively selected. Every receptor here comes from a man aged 18 to 29 in good health. Some clones in this sample may be carry-over from other donors' samples.

This clone was picked up one time. The same CDR3 can be traced to other DNA sequences in this sample. The chain has TRBV7-7 and TRBJ2-2, with D perhaps TRBD1 (5 bases). CDR1 is SSHAT, CDR2 FNYEAQ, per germline (reference sequence). The length of the CDR3 is 13 residues. Trimming cost V 5 bases and J 6 bases, with 10 bases left between them. This CDR3 reads CASSSQGPGELFF. The CDR3 nucleotides are TGTGCCAGCAGCAGCCAGGGCCCCGGGGAGCTGTTTTTT.

The rearrangement joins TRBV28 to TRBJ2-7; TRBD2 agrees at 12 bases. The CDR3 extends over 14 amino acids. Germline V gene data show CDR1 as MDHEN and CDR2 as SYDVKM. The V gene end was trimmed by 7 bases and the J gene end by 5 bases; junction bases not matched to a gene: 6. This CDR3 reads CASTTSGRSHEQYF. The CDR3, as DNA: TGTGCCAGCACGACTAGCGGGAGATCCCACGAGCAGTACTTC.

Concerning this clone itself: The sample holds other DNA sequences that translate to the same CDR3. The V and J genes are TRBV18 and TRBJ2-3, with TRBD1 identical over 9 bases. Germline values: CDR1 KGHSH, CDR2 LQKENI. There are 15 residues in the CDR3. J was trimmed by 3 bases and V by 0 bases; bases with no gene match: 1. CDR3 DNA: TGTGCCAGCTCACCACCGGGACAGGGAACAGATACGCAGTATTTT. This codes for CASSPPGQGTDTQYF.

This chain connects TRBV30 to TRBJ1-5; the D gene is possibly TRBD1 (5 bases). Trimming pared 7 bases from V and 2 bases from J, leaving 18 bases between. CDR3 length: 15 amino acids. Germline CDR1 reads GTSNPN; CDR2 reads SVGIG (reference sequence). The CDR3 is CASSQIGVRNQPQHF. CDR3 nucleotides: TGTGCCTCAAGCCAAATAGGGGTTCGCAATCAGCCCCAGCATTTT. Together with reference TRBV30 and TRBJ1-5, the CDR3 gives the full variable domain: SQTIHQWPATLVQPVGSPLSLECTVEGTSNPNLYWYRQAAGRGLQLLFYSVGIGQISSEVPQNLSASRPQDRQFILSSKKLLLSDSGFYLCASSQIGVRNQPQHFGDGTRLSIL.

Of note for this clone: Other DNA sequences of this sample code for an identical CDR3. The CDR3: CASSLAGRGEQYF. The CDR3 DNA sequence: TGCGCCAGCAGCTTGGCAGGGCGGGGCGAGCAGTACTTC. The chain employs TRBV5-1 and TRBJ2-7; D is possibly TRBD2 (6 bases). CDR3 length equals 13 residues. Per germline, CDR1 SGHRS and CDR2 YFSETQ. Trimming took off 0 bases at V and 6 bases at J, with 10 bases between the two ends.

The chain has TRBV7-3 and TRBJ1-1; TRBD1 is a possible D gene (6 bases). V was pared by 4 bases and J by 5 bases, with 11 bases between. CDR1 and CDR2 from the germline V gene are SGHTA and FQGTGA. The CDR3 runs to 13 residues. CDR3 bases: TGTGCCAGCAGCTCGTCAGGGGCAACTGAAGCTTTCTTT. Translated, it gives CASSSSGATEAFF.

V is TRBV6-1 and J is TRBJ1-5; TRBD1 is a possible D gene (5 bases). The CDR3 has 15 amino acids. Between the trimmed V and J ends, which lost 4 bases and 9 bases, there was a span of 19 bases. Germline CDR1 and CDR2: MNHNS and SASEGT. CDR3 nucleotides: TGTGCCAGCAGTGTACAAGGGGTGGGTCTGCGGCCCCAGCATTTT. It codes for CASSVQGVGLRPQHF.

The rearrangement uses TRBV19 and TRBJ2-5; 9 nucleotides agree with TRBD1. The CDR3 is 14 amino acids. Germline V gene lookup returns CDR1 LNHDA and CDR2 SQIVND (reference sequence). With 5 bases clipped from V and 5 bases from J, the junction kept 6 bases outside the gene matches. The CDR3 sequence is CASSLGQGIETQYF. The CDR3 DNA reads TGTGCCAGTAGTTTAGGACAGGGGATCGAGACCCAGTACTTC.

A single count supports this clone. This chain connects TRBV29-1 to TRBJ2-7, with D possibly TRBD1 on 5 matching bases. The CDR3 contains 12 residues. CDR1 is SQVTM, CDR2 ANQGSEA, per germline. V was trimmed by 4 bases and J by 5 bases, leaving 12 bases between them. Here the CDR3 DNA reads TGCAGCGTTGCTCGGCAGGGTAACGAGCAGTACTTC. Protein product: CSVARQGNEQYF.

The V gene is TRBV28, the J gene TRBJ2-7; D is unclear. Germline CDR1 reads MDHEN; CDR2 reads SYDVKM. The CDR3 totals 12 residues. Trimming removed 6 bases from V and 3 bases from J, with 9 bases in between. The CDR3 reads CASSPRIYEQYF. The DNA of the CDR3 is TGTGCCAGCAGCCCGAGGATCTACGAGCAGTACTTC.

This clone has a handful of counts. The rearrangement uses TRBV21-1 and TRBJ1-2. TRBV21-1 is reported as a pseudogene. The CDR3 runs to 10 residues. The CDR3 DNA reads TGTGCCAGCACCTGTTGCGGCTACACCTTC. The encoded protein is CASTCCGYTF.

The chain is built from TRBV5-1 and TRBJ2-7; maybe TRBD1 (6 bases). Germline V lookup: CDR1 SGHRS, CDR2 YFSETQ. This CDR3 has 15 residues. Trimming removed 3 bases from V and 3 bases from J, with 16 bases in between. CDR3 coding DNA: TGCGCCAGCAGCTCCCGCCCAGGGGCCATCTACGAGCAGTACTTC. It encodes CASSSRPGAIYEQYF.

The V and J genes are TRBV6-9 and TRBJ2-1; 14 bases align to TRBD2. The V gene end was trimmed by 2 bases and the J gene end by 9 bases; junction bases not matched to a gene: 9. Germline-derived CDR1 and CDR2 are MNHGY and SVAAGI. The length of the CDR3 is 17 residues. CDR3 DNA sequence: TGTGCCAGCAGTTATCCACGACTAGCGGGAGGGCCAGGTGAGCAGTTCTTC. This sequence encodes CASSYPRLAGGPGEQFF.

The gene calls are TRBV6-1 and TRBJ2-2; D unclear. Germline V gene data show CDR1 as MNHNS and CDR2 as SASEGT. The CDR3 covers 15 residues. V was cut by 7 bases and J by 3 bases, with 15 bases left in between. The chain's CDR3 is CASNRRVSDTGELFF. The CDR3, as DNA: TGTGCCAGCAACCGAAGGGTTTCGGACACCGGGGAGCTGTTTTTT.

Details on this clone: The sample contains more than one DNA sequence encoding this CDR3. The chain links TRBV5-1 to TRBJ2-5; 16 bases agree with TRBD2. The V and J ends lost 4 bases and 4 bases, in that order; junction bases with no gene match: 7. In germline, CDR1 is SGHRS, CDR2 YFSETQ. The CDR3 is 17 residues long. The CDR3 here is CASSPGLAGGPGETQYF. CDR3 coding DNA: TGCGCCAGCAGCCCGGGACTAGCGGGAGGGCCGGGAGAGACCCAGTACTTC.

The rearrangement links TRBV30 to TRBJ2-5; 12 bases are a match to TRBD2. The CDR3 length is 13 residues. Losses at the gene ends were 3 bases for V and 4 bases for J; bases not matched to a gene: 0. Germline CDR1 and CDR2: GTSNPN and SVGIG (reference sequence). The CDR3 here is CAWRLAGGETQYF. The CDR3 DNA follows: TGTGCCTGGAGACTAGCGGGAGGAGAGACCCAGTACTTC.

The gene calls are TRBV5-6 and TRBJ2-5, with a tentative D call TRBD2 (5 bases). The CDR3 spans 15 residues. Germline V CDR1 and CDR2: SGHDT, YYEEEE. V lost 1 base and J lost 5, with 15 bases in between. The CDR3 region has the DNA TGTGCCAGCAGCTTGTCGGCTGGGAGAACGGAGACCCAGTACTTC. Translation: CASSLSAGRTETQYF.

A remark on this clone: The sample carries other DNA sequences with the same CDR3. The chain joins TRBV28 to TRBJ2-6; a possible D gene is TRBD1 (5 bases). The CDR3 extends over 14 amino acids. Trimming cost V 5 bases and J 0 bases, with 5 bases left between them. The germline V gene encodes CDR1 MDHEN and CDR2 SYDVKM. CDR3 nucleotide sequence: TGTGCCAGCAGTAGGGGCTCTGGGGCCAACGTCCTGACTTTC. Protein product: CASSRGSGANVLTF.

This rearrangement joins TRBV7-5 to TRBJ2-1. TRBV7-5 is shown as a pseudogene. The CDR3 runs 16 residues. The CDR3 loop is CARSLAYRRMRNEQFF. In nucleotides, the CDR3 is TGTGCCAGAAGCTTAGCGTACAGGAGGATGCGCAATGAGCAGTTCTTC.

The chain has TRBV19 and TRBJ2-5, with D possibly called TRBD1 or TRBD2 (5 bases each). This CDR3 is built from 13 residues. V lost 3 bases, J lost 5 bases, and 10 bases lay in between. Per germline, CDR1 LNHDA and CDR2 SQIVND (reference sequence). The CDR3 protein is CASSITRGETQYF. CDR3 sequence (DNA): TGTGCCAGTAGTATCACCCGGGGCGAGACCCAGTACTTC. The variable domain in full, with the rest retrieved from reference TRBV19 and TRBJ2-5, is DGGITQSPKYLFRKEGQNVTLSCEQNLNHDAMYWYRQDPGQGLRLIYYSQIVNDFQKGDIAEGYSVSREKKESFPLTVTSAQKNPTAFYLCASSITRGETQYFGPGTRLLVL.

This clone was picked up one time. The V and J genes are TRBV2 and TRBJ2-6; D call uncertain. V was cut by 3 bases and J by 1 base, with 10 bases left in between. The CDR3 has 16 amino acids. Germline CDR1 reads SNHLY; CDR2 reads FYNNEI. This chain's CDR3 is CASSDARDSGANVLTF. CDR3 DNA sequence: TGTGCCAGCAGTGATGCTAGGGATTCTGGGGCCAACGTCCTGACTTTC.

The chain is built from TRBV29-1 and TRBJ1-5; D not certain. This CDR3 region has 15 residues. CDR1 is SQVTM, CDR2 ANQGSEA, per germline. With 6 bases removed from V and 0 bases from J, the gap between germline ends came to 15 bases. The CDR3: CSVTGRGDSNQPQHF. The CDR3 nucleotides are TGCAGCGTCACCGGGCGGGGTGATAGCAATCAGCCCCAGCATTTT.

V usage is TRBV10-3 and J usage is TRBJ2-3; D not resolved. V was shortened by 4 bases and J by 4 bases, with 6 bases between the two germline ends. The CDR3 extends over 12 amino acids. CDR1 is ENHRY, CDR2 SYGVKD, per germline. The CDR3 sequence: CAISAPPDTQYF. DNA of the CDR3: TGTGCCATCAGTGCCCCACCAGATACGCAGTATTTT.

This CDR3 reads CASSRGTGGGKLFF. DNA for the CDR3: TGTGCCAGCAGTCGAGGGACAGGGGGCGGAAAACTGTTTTTT. The chain uses TRBV6-5 and TRBJ1-4, with 12 bases matching TRBD1. The V gene end was trimmed by 5 bases and the J gene end by 10 bases; junction bases not matched to a gene: 5. Germline values: CDR1 MNHEY, CDR2 SVGAGI. This CDR3 comprises 14 residues.